This T cell receptor beta chain was sequenced for a study of beta chain features in type 1 diabetes. The study, taken as a whole, reports: In comparison with healthy donors, patients had naive, central memory and Treg TCRB repertoires that appeared more similar.

The CDR3 spans 14 residues. The V end lost 2 bases, the J end lost 4 bases, and 8 bases lay between the germline ends. Germline assignment: CDR1 SGHAT and CDR2 FQNNGV. The isolated RNA, all of it, was reverse transcribed, so expressed TCRB transcripts were what got sequenced. Profiled with immunoSEQ multiplex PCR; TCRdb holds only in-frame clones, not every one. In the table there are roughly 380,000 clones, roughly a fifth of which are singletons. Points on this clone: Its antigen is as yet unknown.

The V call is TRBV11-2, the J call TRBJ2-2; D call uncertain. This TCR was sampled from a woman aged 18-29 years in good health. Sequencing was performed on naive CD4+ T cells from blood. The CDR3 region is CASSLKQLTGELFF. The CDR3 nucleotides are TGTGCCAGCAGCTTAAAACAGCTCACCGGGGAGCTGTTTTTT.